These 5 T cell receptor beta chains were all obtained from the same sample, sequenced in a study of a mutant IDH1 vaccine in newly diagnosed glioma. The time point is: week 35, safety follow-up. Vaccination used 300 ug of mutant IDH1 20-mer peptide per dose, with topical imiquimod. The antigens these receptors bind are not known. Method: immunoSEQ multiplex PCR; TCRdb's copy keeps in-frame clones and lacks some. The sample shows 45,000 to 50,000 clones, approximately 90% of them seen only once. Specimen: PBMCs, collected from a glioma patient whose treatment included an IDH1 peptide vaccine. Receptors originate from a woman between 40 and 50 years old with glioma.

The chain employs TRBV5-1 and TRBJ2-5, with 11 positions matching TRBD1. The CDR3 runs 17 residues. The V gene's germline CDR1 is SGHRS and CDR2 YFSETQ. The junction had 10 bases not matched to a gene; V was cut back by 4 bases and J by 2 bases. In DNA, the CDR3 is TGCGCCAGCAGCCGAGGACAGGGGGCTATGGATCAAGAGACCCAGTACTTC. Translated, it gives CASSRGQGAMDQETQYF.

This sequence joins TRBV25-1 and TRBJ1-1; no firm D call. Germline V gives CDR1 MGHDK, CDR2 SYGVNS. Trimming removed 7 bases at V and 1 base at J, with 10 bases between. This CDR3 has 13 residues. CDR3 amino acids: CASTPTENTEAFF. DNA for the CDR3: TGTGCCAGCACCCCCACAGAGAACACTGAAGCTTTCTTT. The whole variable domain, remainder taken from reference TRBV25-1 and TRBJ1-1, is EADIYQTPRYLVIGTGKKITLECSQTMGHDKMYWYQQDPGMELHLIHYSYGVNSTEKGDLSSESTVSRIRTEHFPLTLESARPSHTSQYLCASTPTENTEAFFGQGTRLTVV.

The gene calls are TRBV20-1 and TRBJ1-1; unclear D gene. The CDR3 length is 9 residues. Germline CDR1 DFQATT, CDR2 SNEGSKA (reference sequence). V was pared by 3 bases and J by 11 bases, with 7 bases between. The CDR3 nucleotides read TGCAGTGCTAGCCCAGAGGCTTTCTTT. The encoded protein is CSASPEAFF.

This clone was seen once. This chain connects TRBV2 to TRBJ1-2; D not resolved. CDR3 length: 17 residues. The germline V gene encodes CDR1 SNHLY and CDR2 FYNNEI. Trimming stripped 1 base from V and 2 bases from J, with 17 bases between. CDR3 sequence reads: CASSEVVGFIENYGYTF. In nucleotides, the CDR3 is TGTGCCAGCAGTGAAGTGGTGGGGTTTATAGAGAACTATGGCTACACCTTC.

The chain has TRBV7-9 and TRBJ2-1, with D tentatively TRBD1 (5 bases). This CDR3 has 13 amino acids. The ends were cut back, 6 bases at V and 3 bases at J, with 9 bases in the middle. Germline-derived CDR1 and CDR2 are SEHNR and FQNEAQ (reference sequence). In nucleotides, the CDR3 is TGTGCCAGCAGACAGGAGAACTACAATGAGCAGTTCTTC. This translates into CASRQENYNEQFF.